The following is a TCR beta chain sequence with its context. The data belong to a study of Tregs in tolerant kidney transplant recipients. The method was immunoSEQ multiplex PCR; TCRdb's version includes in-frame clones alone and lacks a portion of them. Here the sample spans tens of thousands of clones, 84% being singletons. CDR1 SGDLS and CDR2 YYNGEE come from the germline V gene. Unmatched junction bases numbered 5, after V lost 0 bases and J lost 5 bases. CDR3 length equals 15 residues. Sequenced: CD4+ T cells from blood. This clonotype originated in a human donor in good health. The chain carries TRBV9 and TRBJ2-5; 9 nucleotides match TRBD2. CDR3 region: CASSVGLAEGETQYF. Written as DNA, the CDR3 is TGTGCCAGCAGCGTAGGACTAGCGGAAGGGGAGACCCAGTACTTC.